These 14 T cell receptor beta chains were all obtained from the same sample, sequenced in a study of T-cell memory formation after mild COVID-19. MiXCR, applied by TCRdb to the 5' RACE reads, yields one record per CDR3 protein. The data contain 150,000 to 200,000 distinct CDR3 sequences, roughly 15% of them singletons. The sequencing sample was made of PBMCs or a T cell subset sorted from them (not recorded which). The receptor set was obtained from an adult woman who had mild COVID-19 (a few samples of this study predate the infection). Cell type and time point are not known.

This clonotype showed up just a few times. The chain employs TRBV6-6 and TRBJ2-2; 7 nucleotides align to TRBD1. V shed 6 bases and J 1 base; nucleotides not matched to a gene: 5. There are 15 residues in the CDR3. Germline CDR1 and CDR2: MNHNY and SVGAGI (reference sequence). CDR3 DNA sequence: TGTGCCAGCAGCCGTAGGACAGGGAACACCGGGGAGCTGTTTTTT. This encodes CASSRRTGNTGELFF.

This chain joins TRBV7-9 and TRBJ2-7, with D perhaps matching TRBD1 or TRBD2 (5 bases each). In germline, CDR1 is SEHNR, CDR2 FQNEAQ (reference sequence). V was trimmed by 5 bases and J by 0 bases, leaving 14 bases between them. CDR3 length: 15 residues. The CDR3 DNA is TGTGCCAGCAGCCTAGGGACGGGATACTCCTACGAGCAGTACTTC. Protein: CASSLGTGYSYEQYF. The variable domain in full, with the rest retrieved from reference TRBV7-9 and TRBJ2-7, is DTGVSQNPRHKITKRGQNVTFRCDPISEHNRLYWYRQTLGQGPEFLTYFQNEAQLEKSRLLSDRFSAERPKGSFSTLEIQRTEQGDSAMYLCASSLGTGYSYEQYFGPGTRLTVT.

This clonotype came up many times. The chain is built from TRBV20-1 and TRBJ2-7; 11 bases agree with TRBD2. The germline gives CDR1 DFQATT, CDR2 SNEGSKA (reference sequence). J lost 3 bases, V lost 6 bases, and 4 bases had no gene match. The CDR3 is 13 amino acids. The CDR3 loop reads CSAGTSGNYEQYF. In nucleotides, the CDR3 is TGCAGTGCCGGGACTAGCGGCAACTACGAGCAGTACTTC.

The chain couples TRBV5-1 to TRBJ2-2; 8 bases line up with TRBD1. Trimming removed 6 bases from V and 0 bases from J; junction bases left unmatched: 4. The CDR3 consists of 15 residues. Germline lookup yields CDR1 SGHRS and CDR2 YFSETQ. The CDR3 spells CASNRDRTNTGELFF. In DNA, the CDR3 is TGCGCCAGCAACCGGGACAGGACGAACACCGGGGAGCTGTTTTTT.

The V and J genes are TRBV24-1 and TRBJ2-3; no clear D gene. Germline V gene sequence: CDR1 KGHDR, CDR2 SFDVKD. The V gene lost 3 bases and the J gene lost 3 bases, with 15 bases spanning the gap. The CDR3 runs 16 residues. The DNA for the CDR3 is TGTGCCACCAGTGATCGGAAGACCGCCGGTACAGATACGCAGTATTTT. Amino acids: CATSDRKTAGTDTQYF.

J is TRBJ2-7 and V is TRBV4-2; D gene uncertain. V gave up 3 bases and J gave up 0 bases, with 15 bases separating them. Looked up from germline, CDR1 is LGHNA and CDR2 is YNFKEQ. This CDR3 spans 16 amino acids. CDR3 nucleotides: TGTGCCAGCAGCCATGACAACTATGATCCCTCCTACGAGCAGTACTTC. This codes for CASSHDNYDPSYEQYF.

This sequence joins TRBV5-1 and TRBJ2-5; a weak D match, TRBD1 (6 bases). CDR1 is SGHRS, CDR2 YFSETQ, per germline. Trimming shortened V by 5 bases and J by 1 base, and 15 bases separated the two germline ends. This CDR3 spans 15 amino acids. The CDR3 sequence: CASRVTGNVQETQYF. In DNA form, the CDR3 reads TGCGCCAGCAGGGTCACAGGGAATGTCCAAGAGACCCAGTACTTC.

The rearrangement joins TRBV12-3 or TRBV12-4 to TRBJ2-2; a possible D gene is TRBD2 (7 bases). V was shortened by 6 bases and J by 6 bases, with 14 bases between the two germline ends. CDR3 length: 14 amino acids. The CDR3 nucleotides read TGTGCCAGCAGGAGGGGGGGCCCCGCCGGGGAGCTGTTTTTT. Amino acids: CASRRGGPAGELFF.

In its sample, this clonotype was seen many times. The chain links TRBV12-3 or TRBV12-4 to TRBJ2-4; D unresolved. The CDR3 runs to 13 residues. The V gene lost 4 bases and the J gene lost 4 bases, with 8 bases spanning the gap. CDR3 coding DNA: TGTGCCAGCAGTTCTGACACTAAAAACATTCAGTACTTC. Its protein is CASSSDTKNIQYF.

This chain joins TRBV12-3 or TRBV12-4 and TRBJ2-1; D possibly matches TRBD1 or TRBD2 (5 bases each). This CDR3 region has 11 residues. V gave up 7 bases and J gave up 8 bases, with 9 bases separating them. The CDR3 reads CASTPGHEQFF. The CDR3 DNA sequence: TGTGCCAGCACACCGGGACATGAGCAGTTCTTC.

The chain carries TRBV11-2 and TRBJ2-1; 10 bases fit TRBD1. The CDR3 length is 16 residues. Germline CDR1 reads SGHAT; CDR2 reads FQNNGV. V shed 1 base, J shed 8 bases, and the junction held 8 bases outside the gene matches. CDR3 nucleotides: TGTGCCAGCAGCTTAGGGTGGACAGGGGGATTTTATGAGCAGTTCTTC. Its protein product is CASSLGWTGGFYEQFF.

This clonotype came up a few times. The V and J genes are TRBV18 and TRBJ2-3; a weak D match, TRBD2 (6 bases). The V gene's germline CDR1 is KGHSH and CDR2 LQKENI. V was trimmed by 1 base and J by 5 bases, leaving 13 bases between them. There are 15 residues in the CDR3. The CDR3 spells CASSPRPGEGDTQYF. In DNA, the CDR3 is TGTGCCAGCTCACCACGCCCGGGAGAGGGAGATACGCAGTATTTT.

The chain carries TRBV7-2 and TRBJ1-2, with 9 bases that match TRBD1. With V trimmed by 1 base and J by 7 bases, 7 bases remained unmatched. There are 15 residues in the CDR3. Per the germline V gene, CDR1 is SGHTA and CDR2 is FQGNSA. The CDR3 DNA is TGTGCCAGCAGCTTAGGCCCGGGACAGGGTGGTGGCTACACCTTC. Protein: CASSLGPGQGGGYTF.

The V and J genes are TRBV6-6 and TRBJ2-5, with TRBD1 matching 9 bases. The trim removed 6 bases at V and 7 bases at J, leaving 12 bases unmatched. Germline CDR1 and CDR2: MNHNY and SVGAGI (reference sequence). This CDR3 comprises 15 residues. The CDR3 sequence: CASSSTGTGRGTQYF. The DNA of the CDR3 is TGTGCCAGCAGCAGCACCGGGACAGGGCGCGGGACCCAGTACTTC.